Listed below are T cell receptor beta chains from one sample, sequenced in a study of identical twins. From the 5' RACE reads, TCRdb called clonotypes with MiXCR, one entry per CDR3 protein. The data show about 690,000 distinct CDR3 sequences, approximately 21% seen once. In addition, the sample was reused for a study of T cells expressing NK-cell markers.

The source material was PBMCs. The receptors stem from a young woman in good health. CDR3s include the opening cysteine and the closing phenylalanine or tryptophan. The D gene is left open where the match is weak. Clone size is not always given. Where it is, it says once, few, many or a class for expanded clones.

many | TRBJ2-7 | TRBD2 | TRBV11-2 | CASSPQSGGGSSYEQYF | TGTGCCAGCAGCCCCCAAAGCGGGGGGGGAAGTTCCTACGAGCAGTACTTC
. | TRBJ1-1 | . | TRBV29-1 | CSVEDRRVMNTEAFF | TGCAGCGTTGAAGATCGGCGGGTTATGAACACTGAAGCTTTCTTT
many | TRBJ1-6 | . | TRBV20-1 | CSARGGSGNSPLHF | TGCAGTGCTAGGGGAGGGAGCGGGAATTCACCCCTCCACTTT
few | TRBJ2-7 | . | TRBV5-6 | CASSLRLAVTYEQYF | TGTGCCAGCAGCTTGAGGTTAGCGGTAACCTACGAGCAGTACTTC
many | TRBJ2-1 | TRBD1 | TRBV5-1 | CASSGLQGSSYNEQFF | TGCGCCAGCAGCGGCCTACAGGGGAGCTCCTACAATGAGCAGTTCTTC
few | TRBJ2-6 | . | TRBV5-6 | CASSLGQRPGANVLTF | TGTGCCAGCAGCTTGGGACAGAGACCTGGGGCCAACGTCCTGACTTTC
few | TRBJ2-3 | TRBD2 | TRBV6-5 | CASSNPLAGGPGDTQYF | TGTGCCAGCAGTAACCCCCTAGCGGGAGGGCCGGGGGATACGCAGTATTTT
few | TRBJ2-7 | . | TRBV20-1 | CSALRGISREQYF | TGCAGTGCTCTCCGGGGAATAAGTCGCGAGCAGTACTTC
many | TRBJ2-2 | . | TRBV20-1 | CSARDIHGAGELFF | TGCAGTGCTAGAGATATTCACGGGGCCGGGGAGCTGTTTTTT
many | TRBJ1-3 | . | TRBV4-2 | CASSQSDGSGNTIYF | TGTGCCAGCAGCCAATCGGACGGCTCTGGAAACACCATATATTTT
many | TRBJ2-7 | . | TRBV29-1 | CSVRLSFKQYF | TGCAGCGTGAGGTTGAGCTTTAAGCAGTACTTC
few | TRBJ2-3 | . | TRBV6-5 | CASSYSTLMRNTQYF | TGTGCCAGCAGTTACTCGACGTTGATGCGGAATACGCAGTATTTT
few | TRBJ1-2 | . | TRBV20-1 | CSAPAWGGRDGYTF | TGCAGTGCACCGGCCTGGGGGGGGCGAGATGGCTACACCTTC
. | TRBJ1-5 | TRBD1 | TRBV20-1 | CSASRTGINQPQHF | TGCAGTGCTAGTCGGACAGGGATCAATCAGCCCCAGCATTTT
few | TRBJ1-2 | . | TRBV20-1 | CSAGRDYGYTF | TGCAGTGCCGGCAGGGATTATGGCTACACCTTC
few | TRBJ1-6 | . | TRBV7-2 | CASSSSDNSPLHF | TGTGCCAGCAGCTCGAGCGATAATTCACCCCTCCACTTT
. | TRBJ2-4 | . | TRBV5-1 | CASSLEGAQAKNIQYF | TGCGCCAGCAGCTTGGAAGGCGCCCAAGCCAAAAACATTCAGTACTTC
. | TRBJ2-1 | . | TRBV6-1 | CASTPPRGSNNEQFF | TGTGCCAGCACCCCTCCGCGGGGATCAAACAATGAGCAGTTCTTC
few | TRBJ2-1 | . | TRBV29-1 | CSVRSGHVNEQFF | TGCAGCGTTCGGTCAGGGCACGTCAATGAGCAGTTCTTC
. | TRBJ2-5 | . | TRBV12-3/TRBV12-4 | CASGSLGTQETQYF | TGTGCCAGCGGAAGTCTCGGGACACAAGAGACCCAGTACTTC
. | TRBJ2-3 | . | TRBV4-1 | CASSQRDFTDTQYF | TGCGCCAGCAGCCAGCGGGACTTCACAGATACGCAGTATTTT
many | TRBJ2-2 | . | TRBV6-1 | CASRRQAFATGELFF | TGTGCCAGCCGACGACAGGCTTTTGCCACCGGGGAGCTGTTTTTT
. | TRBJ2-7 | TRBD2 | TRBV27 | CASTYTMGGTYEQYF | TGTGCCAGCACCTACACTATGGGAGGGACCTACGAGCAGTACTTC
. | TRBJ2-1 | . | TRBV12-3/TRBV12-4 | CSSTLGGYDEQIF | TGTTCCAGCACCCTTGGGGGGTACGATGAGCAGATCTTC
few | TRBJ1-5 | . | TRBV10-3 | CAISVSGGNQPQHF | TGTGCCATCAGTGTATCTGGGGGCAATCAGCCCCAGCATTTT
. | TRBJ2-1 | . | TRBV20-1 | CSAFLAEQFF | TGCAGTGCTTTTCTAGCGGAGCAGTTCTTC
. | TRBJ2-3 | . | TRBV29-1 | CSGRTGSTDTQYF | TGCAGCGGAAGAACAGGTAGCACAGATACGCAGTATTTT
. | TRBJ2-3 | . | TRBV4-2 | CASSHMGKSTRAYTDTQYF | TGTGCCAGCAGCCACATGGGGAAGAGTACGCGGGCATACACAGATACGCAGTATTTT
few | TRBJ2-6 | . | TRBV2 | CARQGSGANVLTF | TGTGCCAGGCAGGGCTCTGGGGCCAACGTCCTGACTTTC
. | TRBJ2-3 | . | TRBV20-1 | CSARSEGLASIDTQYF | TGCAGTGCTAGAAGTGAGGGACTCGCTTCGATAGATACGCAGTATTTT
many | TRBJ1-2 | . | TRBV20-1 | CSASAQGSLGGYTF | TGCAGTGCTAGTGCACAGGGCAGCCTAGGTGGCTACACCTTC
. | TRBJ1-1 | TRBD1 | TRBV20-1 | CSARSRTGNTEAFF | TGCAGTGCTAGATCCCGGACAGGGAACACTGAAGCTTTCTTT
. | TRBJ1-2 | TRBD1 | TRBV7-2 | CASSLVPGQTTGYTF | TGTGCCAGCAGCTTAGTTCCGGGACAGACAACGGGCTACACCTTC
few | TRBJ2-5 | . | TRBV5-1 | CASSLAHGTQYF | TGCGCCAGCAGCTTGGCCCACGGGACCCAGTACTTC
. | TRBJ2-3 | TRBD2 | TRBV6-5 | CASSYGGRAGDTQYF | TGTGCCAGCAGTTACGGCGGGAGGGCCGGAGATACGCAGTATTTT
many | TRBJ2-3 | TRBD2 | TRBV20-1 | CSARMGLAGATQYF | TGCAGTGCTAGAATGGGACTAGCGGGAGCTACGCAGTATTTT
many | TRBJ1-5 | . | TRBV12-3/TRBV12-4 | CASRSSRNQPQHF | TGTGCCAGCCGCAGCAGCCGCAATCAGCCCCAGCATTTT
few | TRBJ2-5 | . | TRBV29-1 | CSVYSLGTQYF | TGCAGCGTTTACTCCCTCGGAACCCAGTACTTC
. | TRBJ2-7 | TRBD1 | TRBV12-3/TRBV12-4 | CASRPRTGPSEQYF | TGTGCCAGCAGGCCGAGGACAGGGCCAAGTGAGCAGTACTTC
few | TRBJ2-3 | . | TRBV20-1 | CSARLGRMPDTQYF | TGCAGTGCTAGACTGGGACGAATGCCAGATACGCAGTATTTT
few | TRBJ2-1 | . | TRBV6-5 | CASSFRKGYEQFF | TGTGCCAGCAGTTTCCGTAAGGGCTATGAGCAGTTCTTC
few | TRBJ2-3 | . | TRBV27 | CASSFRITDTQYF | TGTGCCAGCAGTTTCAGGATCACAGATACGCAGTATTTT
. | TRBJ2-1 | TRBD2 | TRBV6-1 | CASKPGLAYNEQFF | TGTGCCAGCAAGCCGGGACTAGCCTACAATGAGCAGTTCTTC
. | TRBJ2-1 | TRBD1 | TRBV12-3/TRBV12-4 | CASSPIDRGDEQFF | TGTGCCAGCAGCCCAATTGACAGGGGAGATGAGCAGTTCTTC
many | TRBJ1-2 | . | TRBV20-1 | CSAPMGTSNYGYTF | TGCAGTGCCCCTATGGGGACTTCTAACTATGGCTACACCTTC
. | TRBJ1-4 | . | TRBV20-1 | CSARDLGGAEKLFF | TGCAGTGCTAGAGATCTGGGCGGGGCCGAAAAACTGTTTTTT
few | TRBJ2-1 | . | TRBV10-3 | CAIRGGVDPYNEQFF | TGTGCCATCAGGGGTGGGGTCGATCCTTACAATGAGCAGTTCTTC
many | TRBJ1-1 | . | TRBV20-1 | CSARVDSLNTEAFF | TGCAGTGCTAGAGTCGACAGCCTGAACACTGAAGCTTTCTTT
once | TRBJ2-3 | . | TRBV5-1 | CASSLTGQYAADTQYF | TGCGCCAGCAGCTTGACCGGACAGTACGCGGCAGATACGCAGTATTTT
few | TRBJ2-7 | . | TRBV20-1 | CSARTPQGGDPGEQYF | TGCAGTGCTAGAACCCCGCAGGGAGGCGATCCAGGCGAGCAGTACTTC
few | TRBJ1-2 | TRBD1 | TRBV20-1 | CSARDRLSPSTF | TGCAGTGCTCGGGACAGGCTCTCCCCTAGTACCTTC
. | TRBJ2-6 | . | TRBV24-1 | CATSDLNRVRGANVLTF | TGTGCCACCAGTGATTTGAATCGGGTGAGGGGGGCCAACGTCCTGACTTTC
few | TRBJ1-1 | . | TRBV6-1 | CASISEGPLRAFF | TGTGCCAGCATCTCAGAGGGGCCGCTTAGGGCTTTCTTT
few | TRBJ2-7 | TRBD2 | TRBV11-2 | CASSLAGGIYDEQYF | TGTGCCAGCAGTTTAGCGGGAGGAATCTACGACGAGCAGTACTTC
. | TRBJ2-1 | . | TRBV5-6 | CASSGVAGKEFF | TGTGCCAGCAGCGGTGTGGCGGGGAAAGAGTTCTTC
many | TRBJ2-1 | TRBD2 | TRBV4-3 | CASSPRDYEREQFF | TGCGCCAGCAGCCCACGGGACTACGAGCGAGAGCAGTTCTTC